These 23 T cell receptor beta chains were sequenced from one sample in a study of T cell responses to AZD1222 COVID-19 vaccine. The data were produced by immunoSEQ multiplex PCR, yet TCRdb's version contains in-frame clones alone and is incomplete. The sample holds about 100,000 clones; less than 90% are singletons and the top ten take over 15%. The specimen was peripheral blood, collected on day 0 of AZD1222 vaccination. These receptors came from an adult in good health.

This chain uses TRBV5-3 with TRBJ1-1, with no clear D. TRBV5-3 is marked as an open reading frame, function uncertain. V was trimmed by 7 bases and J by 1 base, leaving 20 bases between them. The CDR3 sequence is 16 residues long. Here the CDR3 DNA reads TGTGCCAGAGCTCCTCCCCTGTACGGGCCGAACACTGAAGCTTTCTTT. Encoded protein: CARAPPLYGPNTEAFF.

V and J are TRBV3-1 (or the pseudogene TRBV3-2) and TRBJ1-2, with unresolved D. Germline loops: CDR1 LGHDT, CDR2 YNNKEL (reference sequence). This CDR3 region has 12 residues. V lost 0 bases to trimming and J lost 8 bases, with 7 bases between them. The CDR3 nucleotides are TGTGCCAGCAGCCAAGAGCGGAGAGGCTACACCTTC. Its protein product is CASSQERRGYTF.

CDR3 bases: TGCGCCAGCAGCCAAGGGGGGACTAGCGGCTCCTACGAGCAGTACTTC. Its protein product is CASSQGGTSGSYEQYF. The rearrangement uses TRBV4-1 and TRBJ2-7, with 11 nucleotides matching TRBD2. V lost 1 base to trimming and J lost 0 bases; unmatched junction nucleotides: 2. The CDR3 contains 16 residues. Looked up from germline, CDR1 is MGHRA and CDR2 is YSYEKL.

This sequence joins TRBV6-5 and TRBJ1-1; D perhaps matches TRBD1 (6 bases). Trimming cost V 6 bases and J 0 bases, with 11 bases left between them. The CDR3 has 14 residues. Germline values: CDR1 MNHEY, CDR2 SVGAGI. The CDR3 sequence is CASRWGQMNTEAFF. CDR3 sequence (DNA): TGTGCCAGCAGGTGGGGACAAATGAACACTGAAGCTTTCTTT.

This chain connects TRBV4-1 to TRBJ2-7, with D possibly called TRBD1 or TRBD2 (5 bases each). V lost 6 bases to trimming and J lost 2 bases, with 17 bases between them. The CDR3 length is 15 residues. From germline, CDR1 is MGHRA and CDR2 YSYEKL. For the CDR3, the DNA is TGCGCCAGCAGTGAGTTCGGGGCCCAGACCTACGAGCAGTACTTC. Translating gives CASSEFGAQTYEQYF.

This clone has a single count. CDR3 sequence (DNA): TGTGCCAGCAGCCGAACGGGACTAGCGGCCACCGGGGAGCTGTTTTTT. The encoded protein is CASSRTGLAATGELFF. The chain uses TRBV3-1 (or the pseudogene TRBV3-2) and TRBJ2-2; 11 bases map to TRBD2. Unmatched junction bases numbered 5, after V lost 4 bases and J lost 4 bases. This CDR3 is 16 amino acids long. Germline V gives CDR1 LGHDT, CDR2 YNNKEL (reference sequence).

This clone has only one observation. The CDR3 is CASSLSMNQPQHF. The CDR3 DNA sequence: TGTGCCAGCAGCTTAAGCATGAATCAGCCCCAGCATTTT. The chain joins TRBV7-9 to TRBJ1-5; no reliable D call. This CDR3 has 13 amino acids. V lost 2 bases and J lost 4, with 6 bases in between. Germline loops: CDR1 SEHNR, CDR2 FQNEAQ (reference sequence).

The chain has TRBV7-9 and TRBJ2-1, with TRBD2 as a possible D gene (6 bases). V was trimmed by 7 bases and J by 4 bases, leaving 8 bases between them. Germline CDR1 is SEHNR and CDR2 is FQNEAQ (reference sequence). CDR3 length equals 12 residues. The CDR3 bases are TGTGCCAGCAATGGGACTTACAATGAGCAGTTCTTC. Protein: CASNGTYNEQFF.

The CDR3 DNA follows: TGTGCCAGCAGCTTAGCGGGCCGAGGGGTTCAGCCCCAGCATTTT. Its translation: CASSLAGRGVQPQHF. This chain joins TRBV7-8 and TRBJ1-5; TRBD1 might be the D (5 bases). The germline V gene has CDR1 SGHVS and CDR2 FQNEAQ. V was cut by 0 bases and J by 6 bases, with 12 bases left in between. The length of the CDR3 is 15 residues. Filled out from reference TRBV7-8 and TRBJ1-5, the complete variable domain reads GAGVSQSPRYKVAKRGQDVALRCDPISGHVSLFWYQQALGQGPEFLTYFQNEAQLDKSGLPSDRFFAERPEGSVSTLKIQRTQQEDSAVYLCASSLAGRGVQPQHFGDGTRLSIL.

The rearrangement links TRBV6-5 to TRBJ1-1; D remains unclear. The CDR3 is 12 amino acids. Trimming stripped 7 bases from V and 6 bases from J, with 12 bases between. The germline CDR1 and CDR2 sequences are MNHEY and SVGAGI. The CDR3 bases are TGTGCCAGCAAGCGAGTGGGAGCTGAAGCTTTCTTT. As protein: CASKRVGAEAFF.

The sample holds a few counts of this clone. The chain links TRBV10-3 to TRBJ1-2; TRBD1 matches at 7 bases. Trimming at V came to 2 bases and at J to 2 bases, leaving 2 bases not matched to a gene. Per germline, CDR1 ENHRY and CDR2 SYGVKD. The length of the CDR3 is 14 residues. CDR3 sequence reads: CAISETTGNYGYTF. CDR3 nucleotide sequence: TGTGCCATCAGTGAGACGACAGGGAACTATGGCTACACCTTC.

Concerning this clone itself: Given a much more abundant clone one base away, this may be a read error. This CDR3 is also generated by other DNA sequences in the sample. This chain links TRBV19 with TRBJ2-2; no clear D. The V end lost 3 bases, the J end lost 7 bases, and 12 bases lay between the germline ends. Germline CDR1 and CDR2: LNHDA and SQIVND (reference sequence). The CDR3 extends over 14 amino acids. The CDR3 bases are TGTGCCAGTAGTATGAGGCAGTTCCGCGGGGAGCTGTTTTTT. As protein: CASSMRQFRGELFF. The full variable domain, its missing parts supplied by reference TRBV19 and TRBJ2-2, is DGGITQSPKYLFRKEGQNVTLSCEQNLNHDAMYWYRQDPGQGLRLIYYSQIVNDFQKGDIAEGYSVSREKKESFPLTVTSAQKNPTAFYLCASSMRQFRGELFFGEGSRLTVL.

The gene calls are TRBV21-1 and TRBJ2-7; the table's D gene call, TRBD2, was not cross checked with the DNA. TRBV21-1 constitutes a pseudogene. This CDR3 is built from 14 residues. CDR3 residues: CASSKDGGVYEQYF. For the CDR3, the DNA is TGTGCCAGCAGCAAAGACGGAGGGGTCTACGAGCAGTACTTC.

The chain is built from TRBV11-3 and TRBJ2-2; a possible D gene is TRBD2 (6 bases). Germline V CDR1 and CDR2: SGHNT, YENEEA. V was clipped by 1 base and J by 7 bases, with 7 bases between them. This CDR3 region has 13 residues. CDR3 protein: CASSLGGDGELFF. The CDR3 DNA reads TGTGCCAGCAGCTTAGGGGGGGACGGGGAGCTGTTTTTT.

The chain joins TRBV18 to TRBJ1-3; D is perhaps TRBD1 (5 bases). Between the trimmed V and J ends, which lost 4 bases and 8 bases, there was a span of 12 bases. Germline CDR1 is KGHSH and CDR2 is LQKENI. The CDR3 contains 13 residues. The CDR3 reads CASSRDSLDTIYF. In DNA form, the CDR3 reads TGTGCCAGCTCACGAGACAGCCTGGACACCATATATTTT.

V is TRBV11-2 and J is TRBJ2-7; D call uncertain. The V gene lost 3 bases and the J gene lost 5 bases, with 14 bases spanning the gap. Per germline, CDR1 SGHAT and CDR2 FQNNGV. This CDR3 has 14 residues. In DNA form, the CDR3 reads TGTGCCAGCAGCTTGGGATGGCAGAGCGACGAGCAGTACTTC. Encoded protein: CASSLGWQSDEQYF.

The V call is TRBV16, the J call TRBJ1-2; 7 nucleotides line up with TRBD1. V dropped 4 bases and J dropped 2; count of bases not matched to a gene: 1. This CDR3 comprises 13 residues. The V gene's germline CDR1 is KGHSY and CDR2 FQNENV. The CDR3 bases are TGTGCCAGCAGCCCCAGGGGGAACTATGGCTACACCTTC. As protein: CASSPRGNYGYTF.

The rearrangement uses TRBV7-6 and TRBJ1-1; D may be TRBD1 (6 bases). Deletions cut 5 bases from V and 4 bases from J, with 14 bases between. Germline V CDR1 and CDR2: SGHVS, FNYEAQ. The CDR3 is made up of 14 amino acids. DNA of the CDR3: TGTGCCAGCAGCCCACGACAGGTTCTCACTGAAGCTTTCTTT. This sequence encodes CASSPRQVLTEAFF.

This sequence joins TRBV18 and TRBJ2-1, with TRBD2 as a possible D gene (7 bases). The CDR3 has 15 residues. Germline V CDR1 and CDR2: KGHSH, LQKENI. Between the trimmed V and J ends, which lost 0 bases and 7 bases, there was a span of 13 bases. CDR3 sequence reads: CASSPPQGGGNEQFF. The CDR3 region has the DNA TGTGCCAGCTCACCACCGCAAGGGGGGGGAAATGAGCAGTTCTTC.

This chain joins TRBV7-8 and TRBJ1-5, with a tentative D call TRBD1 (6 bases). Between the trimmed V and J ends, which lost 0 bases and 3 bases, there was a span of 6 bases. CDR3 length: 14 amino acids. Germline loops: CDR1 SGHVS, CDR2 FQNEAQ. The CDR3 loop reads CASSLAGHNQPQHF. The CDR3 DNA reads as TGTGCCAGCAGCTTAGCGGGACACAATCAGCCCCAGCATTTT.

The chain recombines TRBV5-1 with TRBJ1-5; D is unresolved. Trimming removed 0 bases at V and 0 bases at J, with 1 base between. The CDR3 extends over 13 amino acids. Germline V gene sequence: CDR1 SGHRS, CDR2 YFSETQ. CDR3 sequence reads: CASSLDSNQPQHF. DNA for the CDR3: TGCGCCAGCAGCTTGGATAGCAATCAGCCCCAGCATTTT.

The CDR3 sequence: CASSSGQGGLANYGYTF. The CDR3 nucleotides are TGTGCCAGTAGTTCCGGACAGGGTGGACTAGCTAACTATGGCTACACCTTC. The chain uses TRBV19 and TRBJ1-2; 8 bases align to TRBD1. The CDR3 loop spans 17 amino acids. V dropped 5 bases and J dropped 0; count of bases not matched to a gene: 11. In germline, CDR1 is LNHDA, CDR2 SQIVND (reference sequence).

The chain couples TRBV5-1 to TRBJ1-5; D is unclear. The CDR3 loop spans 14 amino acids. Trimming stripped 0 bases from V and 4 bases from J, with 8 bases between. Germline assignment: CDR1 SGHRS and CDR2 YFSETQ. The CDR3 is CASSLGQENQPQHF. The CDR3 DNA sequence: TGCGCCAGCAGCTTGGGCCAGGAAAATCAGCCCCAGCATTTT.